In its sample, the clone carrying this T cell receptor (beta chain) was seen once. Its matching antigen is unknown. This entry belongs to a study of T cell responses to AZD1222 COVID-19 vaccine. Regarding the study as a whole: Donors were chiefly white British, with a greater number of females, and clonal diversity was perhaps underestimated. Across the whole spike, CD4 TCRs peaked at regions 160-218 and 743-854.

The CDR3 consists of 15 residues. Trimming shortened V by 6 bases and J by 4 bases, and 15 bases separated the two germline ends. Germline V gene sequence: CDR1 ENHRY, CDR2 SYGVKD. Some clones are missing from TCRdb's copy, which holds only in-frame ones; the method was immunoSEQ multiplex PCR. Altogether approximately 150,000 clones are present, about 87% being singletons, with the ten largest covering roughly 2%. The chain carries TRBV10-3 and TRBJ2-2; D might be TRBD2 (6 bases). The sequencing used peripheral blood, collected on day 0 of AZD1222 vaccination. The receptor's source is an adult in good health. The CDR3 nucleotides are TGTGCCATCAGGGGGGGTAGCGACCCCACCGGGGAGCTGTTTTTT. As protein: CAIRGGSDPTGELFF.